These T cell receptor beta chains were read from a single sample in a study of T cell responses to AZD1222 COVID-19 vaccine. Repertoires were generated with immunoSEQ multiplex PCR, while TCRdb's copy carries only in-frame clones and drops some. The data show about 100,000 clones, around nine tenths seen once. The sample was peripheral blood, taken on day 0 of AZD1222 vaccination. These receptors came from an adult in good health. Each CDR3 is given with its conserved first and last residue. Each record gives: J gene, CDR3 length, D gene, V gene, clone size, CDR3 protein, CDR3 DNA. D genes are given only for firm matches. Size values are once, few and many counts, or a class for expanded clones, and some rows have none.

>TRBJ1-5|12|.|TRBV7-2|.
CASSFSNQPQHF
TGTGCCAGCAGCTTTAGCAATCAGCCCCAGCATTTT
>TRBJ1-2|15|TRBD1|TRBV5-6|.
CASSPWDRDLEGYTF
TGTGCCAGCAGCCCCTGGGACAGGGATTTGGAGGGCTACACCTTC
>TRBJ2-5|12|.|TRBV5-1|.
CASSLALETQYF
TGCGCCAGCAGCCTGGCTTTGGAGACCCAGTACTTC
>TRBJ1-1|14|.|TRBV15|.
CATSRRTANTEAFF
TGTGCCACCAGCAGAAGGACAGCGAACACTGAAGCTTTCTTT
>TRBJ1-1|15|.|TRBV5-1|.
CASTPMWGGMTEAFF
TGCGCCAGCACCCCGATGTGGGGGGGGATGACTGAAGCTTTCTTT
>TRBJ2-3|15|TRBD2|TRBV7-2|.
CASSLAGGGAYTQYF
TGTGCCAGCAGCTTAGCAGGCGGGGGGGCCTATACGCAGTATTTT
>TRBJ1-1|15|TRBD1|TRBV6-1|.
CASSEGQGLYTEAFF
TGTGCCAGCAGTGAAGGACAGGGACTCTACACTGAAGCTTTCTTT
>TRBJ2-7|15|TRBD1|TRBV7-9|.
CASNDLRQGPGEQYF
TGTGCCAGCAACGACCTCAGACAGGGGCCCGGCGAGCAGTACTTC
>TRBJ2-5|14|.|TRBV6-1|once
CASSEIGPPETQYF
TGTGCCAGCAGTGAAATTGGACCCCCCGAGACCCAGTACTTC
>TRBJ2-1|16|TRBD2|TRBV9|.
CASSVGGLAGAVEQFF
TGTGCCAGCAGCGTAGGAGGTCTAGCGGGAGCGGTTGAGCAGTTCTTC
>TRBJ1-2|13|.|TRBV6-5|few
CASNPLGHYGYTF
TGTGCCAGCAACCCCCTGGGGCACTATGGCTACACCTTC
>TRBJ2-7|13|.|TRBV3-1/TRBV3-2|.
CASRRLGTNEQYF
TGTGCCAGCAGGAGGTTGGGAACCAACGAGCAGTACTTC
>TRBJ2-3|15|TRBD2|TRBV7-2|.
CASSLVSGGTDTQYF
TGTGCCAGCAGCTTAGTTAGCGGGGGAACAGATACGCAGTATTTT
>TRBJ1-1|14|.|TRBV5-1|.
CASSFDGMNTEAFF
TGCGCCAGCAGCTTTGACGGCATGAACACTGAAGCTTTCTTT
>TRBJ2-7|13|.|TRBV5-1|.
CASSSGSSYEQYF
TGCGCCAGCAGCAGCGGATCCTCCTACGAGCAGTACTTC
>TRBJ2-2|15|.|TRBV27|.
CASSFAGTYTGELFF
TGTGCCAGCAGTTTTGCCGGGACCTACACCGGGGAGCTGTTTTTT
>TRBJ2-7|14|.|TRBV15|.
CATSRGGVPYEQYF
TGTGCCACCAGCAGAGGCGGGGTCCCCTACGAGCAGTACTTC
>TRBJ1-5|14|.|TRBV5-1|.
CASSEGGFNQPQHF
TGCGCCAGCAGCGAGGGGGGTTTCAATCAGCCCCAGCATTTT
>TRBJ1-2|15|.|TRBV7-8|.
CASSLVPGSGRGYTF
TGTGCCAGCAGCTTAGTGCCGGGGTCCGGTCGTGGCTACACCTTC
>TRBJ1-1|13|.|TRBV9|.
CASSVEESAEAFF
TGTGCCAGCAGCGTAGAGGAGTCGGCTGAAGCTTTCTTT
>TRBJ1-1|17|.|TRBV11-3|.
CASSFTTSDRLNTEAFF
TGTGCCAGCAGCTTTACGACCTCAGACAGGTTGAACACTGAAGCTTTCTTT
>TRBJ1-5|13|.|TRBV11-2|.
CASSFGGLQPQHF
TGTGCCAGCAGCTTCGGGGGATTGCAGCCCCAGCATTTT
>TRBJ2-3|15|.|TRBV7-8|.
CASSLRALNTDTQYF
TGTGCCAGCAGCTTACGCGCCTTAAACACAGATACGCAGTATTTT
>TRBJ1-6|14|.|TRBV7-2|.
CASSPYLGGTPLHF
TGTGCCAGCAGCCCATACCTCGGAGGGACACCCCTCCACTTT
>TRBJ2-1|16|TRBD2|TRBV7-3|.
CASSSGPTSGYNEQFF
TGTGCCAGCAGCTCCGGACCGACTAGCGGTTACAATGAGCAGTTCTTC
>TRBJ2-1|12|.|TRBV15|.
CATSLFEGEQFF
TGTGCCACCAGCTTGTTCGAAGGGGAGCAGTTCTTC
>TRBJ2-3|12|.|TRBV25-1|.
CASSVLGDTQYF
TGTGCCAGCAGTGTTTTAGGGGATACGCAGTATTTT
>TRBJ2-7|15|.|TRBV10-3|.
CAISEYREPTYEQYF
TGTGCCATCAGTGAGTACAGGGAACCCACCTACGAGCAGTACTTC
>TRBJ2-7|13|.|TRBV6-5|.
CATEGVVVWEQYF
TGTGCCACCGAAGGGGTTGTAGTGTGGGAGCAGTACTTC
>TRBJ1-1|15|.|TRBV7-3|.
CASSPGPPLNTEAFF
TGTGCCAGCAGCCCGGGACCGCCCCTGAACACTGAAGCTTTCTTT
>TRBJ1-2|16|TRBD1|TRBV24-1|.
CATSEGGQGRGNGYTF
TGTGCCACCAGTGAAGGTGGACAGGGGAGGGGTAATGGCTACACCTTC
>TRBJ2-5|11|.|TRBV30|once
CAWSVGETQYF
TGTGCCTGGAGTGTAGGGGAGACCCAGTACTTC
>TRBJ1-1|16|.|TRBV11-2|.
CASSLEGARLDTEAFF
TGTGCCAGCAGCTTAGAAGGGGCAAGATTAGATACTGAAGCTTTCTTT
>TRBJ1-3|12|.|TRBV11-2|.
CASSLDRNTIYF
TGTGCCAGCAGCTTGGACAGAAACACCATATATTTT
>TRBJ2-3|13|.|TRBV11-2|.
CASSTLDPRTQYF
TGTGCCAGCAGCACCTTAGACCCTCGTACGCAGTATTTT
>TRBJ1-2|14|.|TRBV6-5|.
CASTSGGGLFGYTF
TGTGCCAGCACCTCAGGCGGGGGCCTTTTCGGCTACACCTTC
>TRBJ2-7|15|TRBD1|TRBV6-5|.
CASSYGQGIPYEQYF
TGTGCCAGCAGTTACGGACAGGGGATCCCATACGAGCAGTACTTC
>TRBJ2-7|14|.|TRBV5-8|.
CASRGRGRLYEQYF
TGTGCCAGCAGGGGGCGAGGGAGGTTGTACGAGCAGTACTTC
>TRBJ1-2|12|.|TRBV5-1|once
CASSLLGYGYTF
TGCGCCAGCAGCTTATTAGGATATGGCTACACCTTC
>TRBJ2-1|15|TRBD2|TRBV28|.
CASSFLTGGLNEQFF
TGTGCCAGCAGTTTCCTGACGGGGGGGCTCAATGAGCAGTTCTTC